Shown below are 24 T cell receptor beta chains from a single sample sequenced in a study of tumor-infiltrating lymphocytes in primary liver carcinoma. Reverse transcription of roughly 470 ng total RNA with a constant-region primer produced TCR beta cDNA. Three nested multiplex PCR rounds, a slightly modified ARM-PCR, produced the libraries for TCR beta. TRBV1-TRBV30 forward primers paired with a C-beta reverse primer drove the first two PCR rounds, about 9 cycles each. TCRdb independently ran MiXCR on the multiplex PCR reads; one entry per CDR3 protein. The sample carries 100,000 or so distinct CDR3 sequences, around 63% recorded once. The tissue used was unsorted bulk material of about 20-33 mg. RNA and DNA were co-extracted from it with the AllPrep DNA/RNA mini kit. The sequencing input was liver tumor tissue from sampling region 5. Stated subset: tumor region T5, tumor centre. The receptor source for this set is a woman aged 55-70 years with primary liver carcinoma and hepatitis B virus infection.

Only a few counts were recorded for this clonotype. The chain couples TRBV20-1 to TRBJ2-7, with D tentatively TRBD1 or TRBD2 (5 bases each). CDR3 length: 12 amino acids. CDR1 and CDR2 from the germline V gene are DFQATT and SNEGSKA (reference sequence). The CDR3, as DNA: TGCAGCGGCCAGTCGGGACCCTACGAGCAGTACTTC. It translates to CSGQSGPYEQYF.

As regards this clonotype: The junction departs from the called germline gene at one end, perhaps through a read error. The chain couples TRBV5-6 to TRBJ2-3; 8 positions agree with TRBD2. This CDR3 comprises 16 residues. Germline lookup yields CDR1 SGHDT and CDR2 YYEEEE. CDR3 sequence (DNA): TGTGCAAGTGGGTCGGAAGAGAGGACTAGCACAGATATGCAGTATTTT. Protein sequence: CASGSEERTSTDMQYF.

This clonotype was found once. The junction does not match germline at one end; this may be a read error. The chain couples TRBV11-2 to TRBJ2-2; D may match TRBD1 or TRBD2 (6 bases each). The V gene's germline CDR1 is SGHAT and CDR2 FQNNGV. The CDR3 loop spans 17 amino acids. The CDR3 coding sequence is TGTCCCAGCAGCTTAGTGGGGGGCGCGAGGAACACCGGGGAGCTGTTTTTT. This translates into CPSSLVGGARNTGELFF.

As concerns this clonotype: It may be a read error: a sequence one base away is much more abundant. V gene TRBV28 combines with J gene TRBJ2-7; D not resolved. In germline, CDR1 is MDHEN, CDR2 SYDVKM. This CDR3 has 12 residues. Trimming shortened V by 5 bases and J by 6 bases, and 11 bases separated the two germline ends. CDR3 sequence: CASSRLSLEQYF. CDR3 DNA sequence: TGTGCCAGCAGTCGTCTGAGCCTCGAGCAGTACTTC.

Points on this clonotype: The junction differs from germline at one of its ends, possibly a read error. This rearrangement joins TRBV29-1 to TRBJ2-3; possibly TRBD1 or TRBD2 for D (5 bases each). CDR1 is SQVTM and CDR2 is ANQGSEA in the germline V gene. The CDR3 has 18 amino acids. The CDR3 DNA follows: TGCGGCGTTGAAGCGTTGGGTAGGGTGGGGGTTATCACAGATACGCAGTATTTT. Its protein is CGVEALGRVGVITDTQYF.

Note on this clonotype: The junction departs from germline at one end; a sequencing error may be responsible. V gene TRBV4-1 combines with J gene TRBJ2-1; 10 bases align to TRBD1. Germline V gene data show CDR1 as MGHRA and CDR2 as YSYEKL. The CDR3 covers 17 residues. The CDR3 DNA reads as TGCGCCTGCAGCCAAGATGGGACAGGGGCTCTCTACAATGAGCAGTTCTTC. This sequence encodes CACSQDGTGALYNEQFF.

In this sample, this clonotype turned up many times. This rearrangement joins TRBV13 to TRBJ2-7; TRBD2 is a possible D gene (6 bases). Germline V gene data show CDR1 as PRHDT and CDR2 as FYEKMQ (reference sequence). The length of the CDR3 is 14 residues. Trimming removed 5 bases at V and 5 bases at J, with 16 bases between. The CDR3 region has the DNA TGTGCCAGCAGCGGAAGACTAGTCGGTAACGAGCAGTACTTC. Protein sequence: CASSGRLVGNEQYF.

Of note for this clonotype: A read error may produce the germline difference seen at one junction end. The chain uses TRBV11-2 and TRBJ1-1; D remains unclear. This CDR3 is built from 14 residues. From germline, CDR1 is SGHAT and CDR2 FQNNGV. CDR3 in DNA: TGTGCCAGCAGCAAAGTAGTAGGTGGGGAGGAAGTTTTCTTT. Its translation: CASSKVVGGEEVFF.

This clonotype was recorded at least ten times. V usage is TRBV30 and J usage is TRBJ2-6; possible D gene TRBD2, 5 bases. The CDR3 totals 15 residues. Trimming removed 5 bases at V and 2 bases at J, with 13 bases between. Germline CDR1 reads GTSNPN; CDR2 reads SVGIG (reference sequence). The CDR3 coding sequence is TGTGCCTGGGCCCTAGGAGGAACTGGGGCCAACGTCCTGACTTTC. Translating gives CAWALGGTGANVLTF.

At least ten counts were recorded for this clonotype. The V and J genes are TRBV6-5 and TRBJ2-7, with 7 bases matching TRBD1. The CDR3 sequence is 14 residues long. V dropped 7 bases and J dropped 2; count of bases not matched to a gene: 8. CDR1 and CDR2 (germline): MNHEY, SVGAGI. CDR3 DNA sequence: TGTGCCAGCACCCAGGGGGACCGGACCTACGAGCAGTACTTC. It codes for CASTQGDRTYEQYF.

The chain employs TRBV11-2 and TRBJ1-2, with D possibly TRBD1 on 6 matching bases. The CDR3 length is 13 residues. The V and J ends lost 11 bases and 2 bases respectively, with 15 bases between them. Germline V lookup: CDR1 SGHAT, CDR2 FQNNGV. CDR3 nucleotide sequence: TGTGCCGGTAGCTCAGACAGGAACTATGGCTACACCTTC. Translated: CAGSSDRNYGYTF.

On this clonotype: At one end the junction does not follow the germline gene, possibly because of a read error. J is TRBJ1-6 and V is TRBV4-1; TRBD1 is a possible D gene (6 bases). Per the germline V gene, CDR1 is MGHRA and CDR2 is YSYEKL. The CDR3 has 16 amino acids. CDR3 sequence: CASSQDRDMANSPLHF. In DNA, the CDR3 is TGCGCCAGCAGTCAAGATAGGGACATGGCAAATTCACCCCTCCACTTT.

This chain connects TRBV7-3 to TRBJ2-2; no definite D call. Germline V CDR1 and CDR2: SGHTA, FQGTGA. The V end lost 4 bases, the J end lost 6 bases, and 9 bases lay between the germline ends. The CDR3 consists of 13 residues. The CDR3 DNA follows: TGTGCCAGCAGCTCCACGGATGCCGGGGAGCTGTTTTTT. It specifies CASSSTDAGELFF. The full variable domain, completed using reference TRBV7-3 and TRBJ2-2, is GAGVSQTPSNKVTEKGKYVELRCDPISGHTALYWYRQSLGQGPEFLIYFQGTGAADDSGLPNDRFFAVRPEGSVSTLKIQRTERGDSAVYLCASSSTDAGELFFGEGSRLTVL.

This chain uses TRBV11-2 with TRBJ2-2; weak D call: TRBD1 (6 bases). This CDR3 has 19 amino acids. Germline loops: CDR1 SGHAT, CDR2 FQNNGV. Between the trimmed V and J ends, which lost 5 bases and 6 bases, there was a span of 28 bases. In DNA, the CDR3 is TGTGCCAGCAGCCCCCGAGGGGGTAGCGAGAGTATAACGGCCGGGGAGCTGTTTTTT. Amino acid sequence: CASSPRGGSESITAGELFF.

This sequence joins TRBV29-1 and TRBJ2-7, with D possibly matching TRBD1 (5 bases). This CDR3 is built from 14 residues. V gave up 6 bases and J gave up 4 bases, with 19 bases separating them. Germline V lookup: CDR1 SQVTM, CDR2 ANQGSEA. This CDR3 reads CSVQDRGSYYEQYF. CDR3 DNA sequence: TGCAGCGTCCAAGATAGGGGCAGTTATTACGAGCAGTACTTC.

This clonotype showed up just once. This chain joins TRBV11-1 and TRBJ2-7; the D gene is possibly TRBD2 (6 bases). CDR3 length: 15 residues. V lost 5 bases, J lost 7 bases, and 21 bases lay in between. Germline V gene lookup returns CDR1 SGHAT and CDR2 FQDESV (reference sequence). CDR3 sequence reads: CASSPWTSGLREQYF. CDR3 bases: TGTGCCAGCAGCCCTTGGACATCAGGACTACGTGAGCAGTACTTC.

As for this clonotype: This may come from a read error, since a much larger clone is one base off. The chain uses TRBV7-9 and TRBJ2-1; perhaps TRBD2 as D (6 bases). The germline V gene encodes CDR1 SEHNR and CDR2 FQNEAQ (reference sequence). V lost 4 bases, J lost 8 bases, and 18 bases lay in between. The CDR3 covers 15 residues. The CDR3 region is CASSSPQTSTDEQFF. The CDR3 DNA follows: TGTGCCAGCAGCTCTCCCCAGACTAGTACGGATGAGCAGTTCTTC.

In regard to this clonotype: A clone one base away is much larger, so this may be a read error. The gene calls are TRBV7-8 and TRBJ1-3; no clear D gene. The V gene's germline CDR1 is SGHVS and CDR2 FQNEAQ. Trimming left V 4 bases short and J 6 bases short, with 16 bases between. The CDR3 length is 15 residues. The CDR3 loop is CASSSTTSQVNTIYF. The CDR3 DNA reads TGTGCCAGCAGCTCCACCACAAGTCAGGTAAACACCATATATTTT.

The gene calls are TRBV11-2 and TRBJ2-3; unclear D gene. The end of the DNA aligns better with TRBJ1-5, so the J call may be wrong. Germline V gives CDR1 SGHAT, CDR2 FQNNGV. The CDR3 loop spans 17 amino acids. As DNA, the CDR3 is TGTGCCAGCAGCTCCCTGGGGATTAGCGGGAACACAGATACGCAGCATTTT. It is translated as CASSSLGISGNTDTQHF.

About this clonotype: The junction departs from the called germline gene at one end, perhaps through a read error. J is TRBJ2-1 and V is TRBV11-2; D is undetermined. The CDR3 sequence is 14 residues long. From germline, CDR1 is SGHAT and CDR2 FQNNGV. CDR3 protein: CASSLERTNSEQFF. The DNA of the CDR3 is TGTGCCAGTAGCTTAGAACGGACGAACAGTGAACAGTTCTTC.

The rearrangement links TRBV11-3 to TRBJ2-7; D uncertain. The germline V gene encodes CDR1 SGHNT and CDR2 YENEEA. CDR3 size: 14 residues. The V and J ends lost 6 bases and 6 bases respectively, with 18 bases between them. The CDR3 DNA reads as TGTGCCAGCAGTAGTGGCGGTTCCAGCAGCGAGCAGTACTTC. Its protein is CASSSGGSSSEQYF.

The rearrangement joins TRBV12-3 or TRBV12-4 to TRBJ2-1; TRBD2 might be the D (5 bases). The length of the CDR3 is 15 residues. Trimming left V 7 bases short and J 6 bases short, with 19 bases between. DNA for the CDR3: TGTGCCAGCACTTTGGGGTTAGCGAGACTCAATGAGCAGTTCTTC. It specifies CASTLGLARLNEQFF.

To note about this clonotype: With a much larger clone just one base away, this may be a read error. The chain joins TRBV7-8 to TRBJ2-7; D is unclear. V lost 2 bases and J lost 2, with 13 bases in between. The length of the CDR3 is 15 residues. CDR1 and CDR2 from the germline V gene are SGHVS and FQNEAQ. The CDR3 DNA sequence: TGTGCCAGCAGCTTAACCGGAATGGGCGCCTACGAGCAGTACTTC. This sequence encodes CASSLTGMGAYEQYF.

As for this clonotype: A read error is possible here, since a much larger clone lies one base away. V is TRBV5-1 and J is TRBJ2-3; D is tentatively TRBD1 or TRBD2 (6 bases each). CDR3 length: 16 residues. Germline lookup yields CDR1 SGHRS and CDR2 YFSETQ. CDR3 sequence (DNA): TGCGCCAGCAGCTCCTCGGGACAAACTAGCATAGATACGCAGTATTTT. Protein product: CASSSSGQTSIDTQYF.